Listed below are T cell receptor beta chains from one sample, sequenced in a study of chemoradiotherapy in HPV16-positive cancers. TCRdb's table, derived via immunoSEQ multiplex PCR, lists solely in-frame clones and lacks some. Of approximately 14,000 clones in the sample, around four fifths were seen once. Sample collection occurred from a patient who underwent chemoradiotherapy. The receptors shown here come from a human donor with HPV-associated anogenital cancer. CDR3s include the opening cysteine and the closing phenylalanine or tryptophan. A D gene is named only where the DNA matches it firmly. Clone size is not always given. Where it is, it says once, few, many or a class for expanded clones.

d_gene	v_gene	abundance	j_gene	CDR3aa	CDR3nt
.	TRBV10-3	.	TRBJ1-1	CAITSGASTEAFF	TGTGCCATCACCTCAGGGGCCAGCACTGAAGCTTTCTTT
TRBD2	TRBV12-5	.	TRBJ2-3	CASGLGLAGGKDTQYF	TGTGCTAGTGGTTTGGGGTTGGCGGGGGGTAAAGATACGCAGTATTTT
.	TRBV7-2	.	TRBJ1-5	CASSSPGGENQPQHF	TGTGCCAGCAGCTCTCCGGGAGGGGAGAATCAGCCCCAGCATTTT
.	TRBV29-1	once	TRBJ2-1	CSVKSGDEQFF	TGCAGCGTTAAATCGGGGGATGAGCAGTTCTTC
.	TRBV5-1	.	TRBJ1-4	CASSLGRATNEKLFF	TGCGCCAGCAGCTTGGGTAGGGCAACTAATGAAAAACTGTTTTTT
.	TRBV15	.	TRBJ1-1	CATSREGYENTEAFF	TGTGCCACCAGCAGAGAAGGGTACGAGAACACTGAAGCTTTCTTT
TRBD1	TRBV7-2	few	TRBJ1-2	CASSPRTGPKYGYTF	TGTGCCAGCAGCCCCAGGACAGGTCCTAAGTATGGCTACACCTTC
.	TRBV6-1	.	TRBJ1-2	CASSVTGTPEGYGYTF	TGTGCCAGCAGTGTTACCGGGACCCCCGAGGGCTATGGCTACACCTTC
TRBD2	TRBV30	.	TRBJ2-1	CAWSGGGAGNEQFF	TGTGCCTGGAGTGGCGGGGGGGCGGGAAATGAGCAGTTCTTC
TRBD1	TRBV5-1	.	TRBJ2-7	CASSLEARQGAYEQYF	TGCGCCAGCAGCTTGGAAGCTCGGCAGGGGGCCTACGAGCAGTACTTC
.	TRBV19	.	TRBJ2-7	CASSMTGEKPYEQYF	TGTGCCAGTAGTATGACGGGAGAAAAACCCTACGAGCAGTACTTC
.	TRBV9	.	TRBJ1-3	CASSVGDGSGNTIYF	TGTGCCAGCAGCGTAGGAGATGGTTCCGGAAACACCATATATTTT
TRBD1	TRBV11-3	.	TRBJ2-1	CASSSDSGGRNNEQFF	TGTGCCAGCAGCTCCGACTCAGGGGGCAGGAACAATGAGCAGTTCTTC
TRBD1	TRBV2	.	TRBJ1-6	CASTGTGADNSPLHF	TGTGCCAGCACCGGGACAGGGGCCGATAATTCACCCCTCCACTTT
TRBD1	TRBV6-5	.	TRBJ1-4	CASSPDRSREKLFF	TGTGCCAGCAGCCCGGACAGGTCTCGTGAAAAACTGTTTTTT
TRBD2	TRBV4-1	.	TRBJ2-2	CASSRRGENTGELFF	TGCGCCAGCAGCAGGCGGGGGGAGAACACCGGGGAGCTGTTTTTT
TRBD1	TRBV6-6	.	TRBJ2-2	CASSSLKQGTGELFF	TGTGCCAGCAGTTCTCTTAAACAGGGGACCGGGGAGCTGTTTTTT
TRBD1	TRBV6-4	.	TRBJ2-7	CASARTGEVDEQYF	TGTGCCAGCGCTAGGACAGGGGAGGTGGACGAGCAGTACTTC
.	TRBV5-1	.	TRBJ1-1	CASSADGGGTEAFF	TGCGCCAGCAGCGCGGACGGAGGGGGCACTGAAGCTTTCTTT
.	TRBV29-1	.	TRBJ1-1	CSVSEGWNTEAFF	TGCAGCGTATCGGAGGGTTGGAACACTGAAGCTTTCTTT